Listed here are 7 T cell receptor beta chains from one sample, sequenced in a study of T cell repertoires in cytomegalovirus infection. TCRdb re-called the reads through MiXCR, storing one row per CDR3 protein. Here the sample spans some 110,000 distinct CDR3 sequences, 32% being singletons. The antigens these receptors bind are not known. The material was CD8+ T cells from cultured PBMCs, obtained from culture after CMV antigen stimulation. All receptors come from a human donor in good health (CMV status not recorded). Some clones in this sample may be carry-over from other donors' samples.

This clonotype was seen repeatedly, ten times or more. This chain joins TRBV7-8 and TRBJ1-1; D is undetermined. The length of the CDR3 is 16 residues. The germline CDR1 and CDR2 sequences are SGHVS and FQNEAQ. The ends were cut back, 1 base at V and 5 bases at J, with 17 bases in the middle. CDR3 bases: TGTGCCAGCAGCTTAGAATCGGCGGGGATGGAAACTGAAGCTTTCTTT. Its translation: CASSLESAGMETEAFF.

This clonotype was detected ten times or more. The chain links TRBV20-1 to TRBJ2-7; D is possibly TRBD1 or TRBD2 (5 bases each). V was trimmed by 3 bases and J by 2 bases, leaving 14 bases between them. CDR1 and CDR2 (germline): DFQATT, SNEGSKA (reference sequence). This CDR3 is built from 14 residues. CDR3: CSASGGFAPYEQYF. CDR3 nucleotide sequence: TGCAGTGCTAGTGGGGGTTTTGCTCCCTACGAGCAGTACTTC.

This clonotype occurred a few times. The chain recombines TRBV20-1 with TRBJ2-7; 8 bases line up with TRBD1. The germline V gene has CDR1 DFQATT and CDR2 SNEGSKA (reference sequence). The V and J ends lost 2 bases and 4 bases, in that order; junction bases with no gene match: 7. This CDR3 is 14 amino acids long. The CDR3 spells CSARSRQGAYEQYF. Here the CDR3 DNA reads TGCAGTGCTAGATCTCGGCAGGGGGCTTACGAGCAGTACTTC.

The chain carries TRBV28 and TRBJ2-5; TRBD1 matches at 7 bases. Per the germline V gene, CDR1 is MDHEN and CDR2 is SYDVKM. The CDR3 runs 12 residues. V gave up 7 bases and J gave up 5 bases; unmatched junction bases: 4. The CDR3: CASIDREETQYF. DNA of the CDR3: TGTGCCAGCATAGACAGGGAGGAGACCCAGTACTTC.

Written as DNA, the CDR3 is TGTGCCAGCTCCCCCTCCGCAGGGGGAGGGGCGGGGAATGAGCAGTTCTTC. It translates to CASSPSAGGGAGNEQFF. The chain joins TRBV27 to TRBJ2-1, with D possibly being TRBD1 or TRBD2 (7 bases each). V was pared by 8 bases and J by 7 bases, with 27 bases between. This CDR3 comprises 17 residues. Germline V CDR1 and CDR2: MNHEY, SMNVEV (reference sequence).

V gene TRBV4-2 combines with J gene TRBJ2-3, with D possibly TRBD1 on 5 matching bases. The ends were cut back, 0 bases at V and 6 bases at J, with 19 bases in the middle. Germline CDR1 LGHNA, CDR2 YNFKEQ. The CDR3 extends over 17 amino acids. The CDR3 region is CASSQEGRVGHGDTQYF. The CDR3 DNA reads TGTGCCAGCAGCCAAGAGGGCAGGGTCGGTCACGGGGATACGCAGTATTTT.

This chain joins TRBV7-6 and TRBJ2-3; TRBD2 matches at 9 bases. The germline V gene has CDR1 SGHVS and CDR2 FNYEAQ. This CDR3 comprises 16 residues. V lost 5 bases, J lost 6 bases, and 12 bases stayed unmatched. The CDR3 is CASSKRSSGALDTQYF. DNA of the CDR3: TGTGCCAGCAGCAAGAGGTCTAGCGGGGCGCTGGATACGCAGTATTTT.